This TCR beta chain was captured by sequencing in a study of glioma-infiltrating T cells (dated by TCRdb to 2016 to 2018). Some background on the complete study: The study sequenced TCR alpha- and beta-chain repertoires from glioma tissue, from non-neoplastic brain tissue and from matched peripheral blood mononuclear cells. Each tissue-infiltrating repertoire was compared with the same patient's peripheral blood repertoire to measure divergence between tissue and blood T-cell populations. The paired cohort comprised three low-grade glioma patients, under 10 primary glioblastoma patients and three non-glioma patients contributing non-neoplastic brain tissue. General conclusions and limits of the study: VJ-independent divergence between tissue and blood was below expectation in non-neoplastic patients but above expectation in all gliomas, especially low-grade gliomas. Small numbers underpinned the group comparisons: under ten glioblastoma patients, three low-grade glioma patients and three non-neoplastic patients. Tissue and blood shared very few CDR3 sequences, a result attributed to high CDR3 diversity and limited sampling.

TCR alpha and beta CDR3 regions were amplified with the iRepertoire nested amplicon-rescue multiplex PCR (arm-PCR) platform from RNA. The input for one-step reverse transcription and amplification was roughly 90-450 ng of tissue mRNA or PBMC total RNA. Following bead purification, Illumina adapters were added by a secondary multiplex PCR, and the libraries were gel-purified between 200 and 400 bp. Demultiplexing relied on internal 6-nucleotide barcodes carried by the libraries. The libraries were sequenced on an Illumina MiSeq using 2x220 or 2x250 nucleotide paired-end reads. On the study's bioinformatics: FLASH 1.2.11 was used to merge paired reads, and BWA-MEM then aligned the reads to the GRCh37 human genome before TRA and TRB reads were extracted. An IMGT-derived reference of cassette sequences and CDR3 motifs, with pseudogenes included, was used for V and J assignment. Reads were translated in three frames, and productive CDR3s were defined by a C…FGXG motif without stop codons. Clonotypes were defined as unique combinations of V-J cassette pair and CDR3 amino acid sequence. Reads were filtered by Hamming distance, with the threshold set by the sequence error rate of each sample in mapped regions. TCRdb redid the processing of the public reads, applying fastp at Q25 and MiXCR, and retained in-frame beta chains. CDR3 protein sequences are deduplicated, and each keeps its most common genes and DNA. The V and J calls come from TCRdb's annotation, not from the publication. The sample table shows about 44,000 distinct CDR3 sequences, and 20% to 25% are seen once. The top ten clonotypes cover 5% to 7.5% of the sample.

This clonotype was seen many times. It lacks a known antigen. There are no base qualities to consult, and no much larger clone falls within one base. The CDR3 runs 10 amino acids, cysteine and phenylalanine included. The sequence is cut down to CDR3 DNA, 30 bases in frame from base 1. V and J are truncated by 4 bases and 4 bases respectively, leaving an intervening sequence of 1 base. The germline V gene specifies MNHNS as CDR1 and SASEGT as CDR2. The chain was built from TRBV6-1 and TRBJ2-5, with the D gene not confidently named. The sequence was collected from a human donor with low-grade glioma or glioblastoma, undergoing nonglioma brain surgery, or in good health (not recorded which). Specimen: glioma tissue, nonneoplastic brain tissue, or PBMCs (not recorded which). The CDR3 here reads CASSVETQYF. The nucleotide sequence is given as TGTGCCAGCAGTGTAGAGACCCAGTACTTC.